Below, 10 T cell receptor beta chains from the same sample are listed, as sequenced in a study of cytomegalovirus exposure and HLA in healthy donors (dated by TCRdb to the late 2010s). Libraries came from the immunoSEQ multiplex PCR assay. The multiplex PCR relied on a mix of 60 forward primers for TCR Vbeta segments and 13 reverse primers for TCR Jbeta segments. In TCRdb, the immuneACCESS table is reduced to in-frame sequences with V and J assigned. These tables do not hold every clone; where another copy was compared, an unresolved V gene accounts for under half, and the others remain unexplained. This sample comprises some 120,000 clones, about two thirds of them detected only once. 6% to 8% of the sample comes from the top ten. The sequencing input was PBMCs. All receptors derive from a man in his forties or fifties in good health and CMV-seropositive.

This clone has more than one count but fewer than ten. The chain has TRBV27 and TRBJ2-1; the match to TRBD1 covers 12 bases. The germline V gene encodes CDR1 MNHEY and CDR2 SMNVEV (reference sequence). The CDR3 is 17 amino acids. V was clipped by 7 bases and J by 7 bases; unmatched bases: 14. The CDR3 DNA follows: TGTGCCAGCAAAGTCTTTCCGGGACAGGGGGCGAGAAATGAGCAGTTCTTC. This encodes CASKVFPGQGARNEQFF.

V is TRBV29-1 and J is TRBJ2-1, with 11 bases lining up with TRBD2. This CDR3 spans 15 amino acids. CDR1 and CDR2 (germline): SQVTM, ANQGSEA. V shed 6 bases, J shed 1 base, and the junction held 5 bases outside the gene matches. Written as DNA, the CDR3 is TGCAGCGTCGCTGGGACTAGCGGTTCCTACAATGAGCAGTTCTTC. This gives the protein CSVAGTSGSYNEQFF.

This clone showed up just once. This chain links TRBV5-1 with TRBJ2-3; 16 nucleotides agree with TRBD2. Trimming at V came to 5 bases and at J to 2 bases, leaving 11 bases not matched to a gene. CDR3 length: 19 amino acids. Per germline, CDR1 SGHRS and CDR2 YFSETQ. Written as DNA, the CDR3 is TGCGCCAGCAGTAAAGGGACTAGCGGGAGGGCCTACTCCACAGATACGCAGTATTTT. Translation: CASSKGTSGRAYSTDTQYF.

This sequence joins TRBV4-2 and TRBJ1-1; 7 bases align to TRBD1. The germline V gene has CDR1 LGHNA and CDR2 YNFKEQ. V lost 7 bases to trimming and J lost 4 bases; unmatched junction nucleotides: 9. The CDR3 totals 14 residues. The CDR3 loop reads CASNKGAEGTEAFF. The CDR3 DNA is TGTGCCAGCAATAAGGGGGCAGAGGGCACTGAAGCTTTCTTT.

This clone was seen a single time. This sample includes further DNA sequences coding for the same CDR3. The J gene is TRBJ1-1, the V gene TRBV28, with a weak D call TRBD1 (6 bases). Germline CDR1 is MDHEN and CDR2 is SYDVKM. This CDR3 comprises 15 residues. V was shortened by 2 bases and J by 0 bases, with 10 bases between the two germline ends. CDR3 loop: CASSLIQGLNTEAFF. CDR3 sequence (DNA): TGTGCCAGCAGTTTAATCCAGGGGTTGAACACTGAAGCTTTCTTT.

The gene calls are TRBV5-4 and TRBJ2-7; 11 nucleotides match TRBD2. Trimming took 3 bases from V and 5 from J; bases not matched to a gene: 10. CDR3 length equals 16 residues. CDR1 and CDR2 from the germline V gene are SGHNT and YYREEE (reference sequence). This CDR3 reads CASSSPTQTSGNEQYF. CDR3 bases: TGTGCCAGCAGCTCGCCGACCCAGACTAGCGGGAACGAGCAGTACTTC.

The CDR3 loop is CASKGLAGGEQYF. Here the CDR3 DNA reads TGTGCCAGCAAGGGGCTAGCGGGAGGCGAGCAGTACTTC. The genes are TRBV2 and TRBJ2-7; TRBD2 matches 11 bases. The germline V gene encodes CDR1 SNHLY and CDR2 FYNNEI. The CDR3 length is 13 residues. V lost 7 bases and J lost 6; bases outside the gene matches: 5. The full variable domain, rest sourced from reference TRBV2 and TRBJ2-7, is EPEVTQTPSHQVTQMGQEVILRCVPISNHLYFYWYRQILGQKVEFLVSFYNNEISEKSEIFDDQFSVERPDGSNFTLKIRSTKLEDSAMYFCASKGLAGGEQYFGPGTRLTVT.

The CDR3 spells CASGQGGYEQYF. The CDR3 nucleotides are TGTGCCAGCGGACAGGGGGGGTACGAGCAGTACTTC. The chain recombines TRBV10-3 with TRBJ2-7; 10 bases line up with TRBD1. This CDR3 spans 12 amino acids. Germline CDR1 and CDR2: ENHRY and SYGVKD. V lost 10 bases and J lost 4; bases outside the gene matches: 4.

The rearrangement uses TRBV6-1 and TRBJ1-6, with 7 bases identical to TRBD1. Germline values: CDR1 MNHNS, CDR2 SASEGT. The length of the CDR3 is 14 residues. The junction had 3 bases not matched to a gene; V was cut back by 5 bases and J by 5 bases. CDR3 bases: TGTGCCAGCAGTAGGGGGCTAGATAATTCACCCCTCCACTTT. Residues: CASSRGLDNSPLHF.

V usage is TRBV10-2 and J usage is TRBJ2-1, with D unclear. V lost 7 bases, J lost 4 bases, and 11 bases lay in between. CDR1 WSHSY and CDR2 SAAADI come from the germline V gene. CDR3 length equals 13 residues. The CDR3 sequence is CASTPGAYNEQFF. Here the CDR3 DNA reads TGCGCCAGCACCCCCGGAGCGTACAATGAGCAGTTCTTC.